The source of this T cell receptor (beta chain) is a study of blood T cell repertoires in COVID-19. Sequenced by immunoSEQ multiplex PCR; TCRdb stores in-frame clones only, minus some. This sample yields tens of thousands of clones, of which around 88% are seen a single time; roughly 5.4% belongs to the top ten. This clone was observed a few times. V shed 4 bases and J shed 1 base, with 22 bases lying between them. CDR1 and CDR2 from the germline V gene are SGHDN and FVKESK. The CDR3 length is 19 residues. Sequencing was performed on peripheral blood. The receptor was isolated from a man between 60 and 75 years old with acute or convalescent COVID-19. V is TRBV14 and J is TRBJ2-2; D is possibly TRBD2 (6 bases). The DNA for the CDR3 is TGTGCCAGCAGCCCAACCGGGACTCGGGCCCCAATGAACACCGGGGAGCTGTTTTTT. Protein sequence: CASSPTGTRAPMNTGELFF.